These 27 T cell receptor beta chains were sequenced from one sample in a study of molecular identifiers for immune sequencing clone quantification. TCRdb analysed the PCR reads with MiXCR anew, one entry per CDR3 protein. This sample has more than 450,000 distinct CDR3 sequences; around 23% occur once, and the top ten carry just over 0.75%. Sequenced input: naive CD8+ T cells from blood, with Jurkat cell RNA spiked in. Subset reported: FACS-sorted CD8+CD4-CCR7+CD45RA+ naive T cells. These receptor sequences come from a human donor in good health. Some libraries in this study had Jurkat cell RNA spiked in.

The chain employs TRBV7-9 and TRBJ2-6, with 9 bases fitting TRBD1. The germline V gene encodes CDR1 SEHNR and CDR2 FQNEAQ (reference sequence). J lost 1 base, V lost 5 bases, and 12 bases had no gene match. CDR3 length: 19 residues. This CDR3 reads CASSPQWDRVGSGANVLTF. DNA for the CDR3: TGTGCCAGCAGCCCCCAATGGGACAGGGTCGGGTCTGGGGCCAACGTCCTGACTTTC. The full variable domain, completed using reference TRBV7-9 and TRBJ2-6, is DTGVSQNPRHKITKRGQNVTFRCDPISEHNRLYWYRQTLGQGPEFLTYFQNEAQLEKSRLLSDRFSAERPKGSFSTLEIQRTEQGDSAMYLCASSPQWDRVGSGANVLTFGAGSRLTVL.

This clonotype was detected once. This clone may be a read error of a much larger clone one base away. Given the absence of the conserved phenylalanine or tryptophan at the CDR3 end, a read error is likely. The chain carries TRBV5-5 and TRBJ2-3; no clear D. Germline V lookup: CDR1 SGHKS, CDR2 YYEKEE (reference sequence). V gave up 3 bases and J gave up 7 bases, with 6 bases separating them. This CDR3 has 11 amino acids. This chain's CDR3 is CASSSAYTQYL. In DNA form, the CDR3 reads TGTGCCAGCAGCTCCGCTTATACGCAGTATTTA.

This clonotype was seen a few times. CDR3 in DNA: TGTGCCAGCAGCTTCTCAATGATAACCGGGACTAGTAACTCCTACGAGCAGTACTTC. It translates to CASSFSMITGTSNSYEQYF. The chain couples TRBV7-9 to TRBJ2-7; 8 nucleotides agree with TRBD2. Germline V gene sequence: CDR1 SEHNR, CDR2 FQNEAQ (reference sequence). J gave up 0 bases and V 3 bases, and 16 bases lay outside the gene matches. CDR3 length: 19 amino acids. The full variable domain, in which reference TRBV7-9 and TRBJ2-7 provide the parts outside the CDR3, is DTGVSQNPRHKITKRGQNVTFRCDPISEHNRLYWYRQTLGQGPEFLTYFQNEAQLEKSRLLSDRFSAERPKGSFSTLEIQRTEQGDSAMYLCASSFSMITGTSNSYEQYFGPGTRLTVT.

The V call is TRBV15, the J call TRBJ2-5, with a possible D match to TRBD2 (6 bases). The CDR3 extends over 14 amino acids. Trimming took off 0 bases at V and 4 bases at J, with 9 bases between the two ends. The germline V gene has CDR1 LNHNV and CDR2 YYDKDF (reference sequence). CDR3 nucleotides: TGTGCCACCAGCAGAGATGGAGGGGTAGAGACCCAGTACTTC. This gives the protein CATSRDGGVETQYF.

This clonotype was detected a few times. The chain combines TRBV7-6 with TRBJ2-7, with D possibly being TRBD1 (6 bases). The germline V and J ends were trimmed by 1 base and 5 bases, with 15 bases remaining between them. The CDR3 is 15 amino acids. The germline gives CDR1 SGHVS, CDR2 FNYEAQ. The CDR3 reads CASSLGPDRPHEQYF. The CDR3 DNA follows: TGTGCCAGCAGCTTAGGACCAGACAGGCCCCACGAGCAGTACTTC.

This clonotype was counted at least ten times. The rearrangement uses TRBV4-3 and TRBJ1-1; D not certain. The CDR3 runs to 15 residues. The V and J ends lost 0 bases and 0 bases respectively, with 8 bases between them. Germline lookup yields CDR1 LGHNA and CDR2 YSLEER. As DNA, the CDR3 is TGCGCCAGCAGCCAAGACCAGGACCTGAACACTGAAGCTTTCTTT. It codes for CASSQDQDLNTEAFF.

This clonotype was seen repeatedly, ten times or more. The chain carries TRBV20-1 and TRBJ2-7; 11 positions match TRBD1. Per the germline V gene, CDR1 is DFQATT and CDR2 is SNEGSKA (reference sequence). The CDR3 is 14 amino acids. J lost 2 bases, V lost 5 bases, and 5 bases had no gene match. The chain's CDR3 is CSALGQGATYEQYF. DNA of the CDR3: TGCAGTGCTCTAGGACAGGGGGCCACCTACGAGCAGTACTTC.

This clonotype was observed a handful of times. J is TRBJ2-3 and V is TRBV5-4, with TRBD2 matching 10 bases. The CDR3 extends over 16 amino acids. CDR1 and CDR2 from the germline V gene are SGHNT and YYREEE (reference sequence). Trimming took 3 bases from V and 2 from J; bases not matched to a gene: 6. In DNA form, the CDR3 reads TGTGCCAGCAGCTCAGCTAGCGGGGGTACCACAGATACGCAGTATTTT. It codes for CASSSASGGTTDTQYF.

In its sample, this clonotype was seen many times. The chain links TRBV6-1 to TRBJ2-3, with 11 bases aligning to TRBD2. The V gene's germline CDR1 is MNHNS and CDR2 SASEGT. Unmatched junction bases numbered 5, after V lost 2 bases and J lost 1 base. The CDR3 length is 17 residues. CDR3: CASSERTSGGRTDTQYF. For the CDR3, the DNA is TGTGCCAGCAGTGAACGAACTAGCGGGGGCCGCACAGATACGCAGTATTTT.

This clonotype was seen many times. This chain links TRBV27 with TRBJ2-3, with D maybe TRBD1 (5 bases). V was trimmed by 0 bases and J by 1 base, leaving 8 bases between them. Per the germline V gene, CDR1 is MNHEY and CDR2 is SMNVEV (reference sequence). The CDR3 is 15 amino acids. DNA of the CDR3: TGTGCCAGCAGTTTATCGTTCAGGGGCACAGATACGCAGTATTTT. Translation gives CASSLSFRGTDTQYF.

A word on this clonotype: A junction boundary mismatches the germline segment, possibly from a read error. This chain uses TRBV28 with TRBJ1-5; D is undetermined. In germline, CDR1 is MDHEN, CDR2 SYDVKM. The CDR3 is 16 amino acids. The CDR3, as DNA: TGTGCCAGCAGTTTAGCATTACCACCTACCAATCAGCTCCAGCATTTT. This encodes CASSLALPPTNQLQHF. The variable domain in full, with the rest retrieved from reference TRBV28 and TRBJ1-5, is DVKVTQSSRYLVKRTGEKVFLECVQDMDHENMFWYRQDPGLGLRLIYFSYDVKMKEKGDIPEGYSVSREKKERFSLILESASTNQTSMYLCASSLALPPTNQLQHFGDGTRLSIL.

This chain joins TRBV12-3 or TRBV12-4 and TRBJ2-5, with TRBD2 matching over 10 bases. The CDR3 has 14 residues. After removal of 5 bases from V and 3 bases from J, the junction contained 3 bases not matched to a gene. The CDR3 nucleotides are TGTGCCAGCAGTCCCGGGACTAGCGAAGAGACCCAGTACTTC. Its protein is CASSPGTSEETQYF.

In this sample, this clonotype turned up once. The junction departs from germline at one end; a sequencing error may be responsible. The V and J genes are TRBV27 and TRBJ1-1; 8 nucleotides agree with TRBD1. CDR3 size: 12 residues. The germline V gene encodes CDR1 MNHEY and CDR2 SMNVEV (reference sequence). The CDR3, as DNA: TGTGCCAACAGTTACAGGGGGTCTGAAGCTTTCTTT. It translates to CANSYRGSEAFF.

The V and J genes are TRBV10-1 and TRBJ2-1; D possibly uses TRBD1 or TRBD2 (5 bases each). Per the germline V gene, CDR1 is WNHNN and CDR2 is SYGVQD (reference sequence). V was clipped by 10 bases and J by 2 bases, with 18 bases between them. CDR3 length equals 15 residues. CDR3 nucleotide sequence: TGCGCCAATTCGGGACGATCACTGACCTACAATGAGCAGTTCTTC. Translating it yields CANSGRSLTYNEQFF.

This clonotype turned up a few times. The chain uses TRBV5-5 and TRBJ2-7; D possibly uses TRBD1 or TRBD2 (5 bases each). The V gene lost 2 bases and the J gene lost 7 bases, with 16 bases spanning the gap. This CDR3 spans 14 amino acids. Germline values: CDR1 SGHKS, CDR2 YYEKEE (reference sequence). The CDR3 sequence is CASSLGIGAGEQYF. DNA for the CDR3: TGTGCCAGCAGCTTAGGGATCGGGGCTGGAGAGCAGTACTTC.

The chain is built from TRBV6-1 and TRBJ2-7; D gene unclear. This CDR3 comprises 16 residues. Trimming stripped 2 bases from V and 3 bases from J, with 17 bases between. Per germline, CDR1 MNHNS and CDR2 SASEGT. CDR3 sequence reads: CASSEHDNGIYYEQYF. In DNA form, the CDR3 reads TGTGCCAGCAGTGAACACGACAATGGGATATACTACGAGCAGTACTTC.

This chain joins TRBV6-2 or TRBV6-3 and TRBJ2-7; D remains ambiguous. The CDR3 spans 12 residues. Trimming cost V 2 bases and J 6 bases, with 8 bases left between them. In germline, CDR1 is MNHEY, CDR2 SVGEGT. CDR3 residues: CASSYVWGEQYF. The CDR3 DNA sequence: TGTGCCAGCAGTTACGTTTGGGGCGAGCAGTACTTC.

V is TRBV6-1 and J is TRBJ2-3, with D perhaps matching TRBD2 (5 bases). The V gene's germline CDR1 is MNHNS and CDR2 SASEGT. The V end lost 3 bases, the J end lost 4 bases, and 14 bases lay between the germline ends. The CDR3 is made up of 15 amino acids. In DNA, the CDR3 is TGTGCCAGCAGTGATCCTAGAGCGGCATCAGATACGCAGTATTTT. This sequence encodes CASSDPRAASDTQYF.

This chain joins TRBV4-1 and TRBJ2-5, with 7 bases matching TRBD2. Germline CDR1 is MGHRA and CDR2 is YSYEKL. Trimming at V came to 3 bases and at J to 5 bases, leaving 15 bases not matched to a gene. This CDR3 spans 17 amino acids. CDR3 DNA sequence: TGCGCCAGCAGCCAGCGTTCTTGGGGAGGGGCGGGGGAGACCCAGTACTTC. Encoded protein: CASSQRSWGGAGETQYF.

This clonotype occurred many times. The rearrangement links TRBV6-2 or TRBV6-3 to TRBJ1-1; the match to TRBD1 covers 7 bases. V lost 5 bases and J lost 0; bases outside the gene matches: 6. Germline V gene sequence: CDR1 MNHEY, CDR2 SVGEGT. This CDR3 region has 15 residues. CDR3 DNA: TGTGCCAGCAGTCTCCTACAGGGGATGAACACTGAAGCTTTCTTT. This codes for CASSLLQGMNTEAFF.

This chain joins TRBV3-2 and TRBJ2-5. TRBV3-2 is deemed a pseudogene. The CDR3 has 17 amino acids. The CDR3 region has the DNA TGTGCCAGCAGCCCCACGCTCGTACTGGACCCGAAAGAGACCCAGTACTTC. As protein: CASSPTLVLDPKETQYF.

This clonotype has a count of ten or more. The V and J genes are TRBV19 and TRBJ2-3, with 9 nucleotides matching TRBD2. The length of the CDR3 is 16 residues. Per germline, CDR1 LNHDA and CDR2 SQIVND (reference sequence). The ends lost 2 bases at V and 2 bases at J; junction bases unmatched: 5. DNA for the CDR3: TGTGCCAGTAGTATACTCCTAGCGGGAACCACAGATACGCAGTATTTT. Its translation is CASSILLAGTTDTQYF.

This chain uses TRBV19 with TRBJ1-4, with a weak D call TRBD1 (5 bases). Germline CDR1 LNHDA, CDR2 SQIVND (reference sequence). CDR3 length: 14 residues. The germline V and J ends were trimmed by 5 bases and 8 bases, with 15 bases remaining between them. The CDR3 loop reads CASSRDGTHEKLFF. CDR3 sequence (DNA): TGTGCCAGTAGTCGGGACGGCACCCACGAAAAACTGTTTTTT.

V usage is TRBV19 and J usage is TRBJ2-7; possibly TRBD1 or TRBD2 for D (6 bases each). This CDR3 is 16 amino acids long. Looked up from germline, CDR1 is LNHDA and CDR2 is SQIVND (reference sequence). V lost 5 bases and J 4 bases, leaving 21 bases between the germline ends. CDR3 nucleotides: TGTGCCAGTAGTGCGCGGACAGCTAGCGAGGGTTACGAGCAGTACTTC. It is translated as CASSARTASEGYEQYF.

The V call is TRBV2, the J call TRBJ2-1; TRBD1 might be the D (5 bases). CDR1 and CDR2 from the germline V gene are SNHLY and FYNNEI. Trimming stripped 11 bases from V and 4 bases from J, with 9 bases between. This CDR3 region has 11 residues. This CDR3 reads CAGRGYNEQFF. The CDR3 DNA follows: TGTGCCGGAAGGGGTTACAATGAGCAGTTCTTC. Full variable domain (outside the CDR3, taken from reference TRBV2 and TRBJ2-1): EPEVTQTPSHQVTQMGQEVILRCVPISNHLYFYWYRQILGQKVEFLVSFYNNEISEKSEIFDDQFSVERPDGSNFTLKIRSTKLEDSAMYFCAGRGYNEQFFGPGTRLTVL.

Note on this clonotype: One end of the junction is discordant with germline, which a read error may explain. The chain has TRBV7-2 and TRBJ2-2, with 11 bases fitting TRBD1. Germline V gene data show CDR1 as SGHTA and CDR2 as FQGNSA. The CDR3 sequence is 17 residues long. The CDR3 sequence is CASTSDRGRGNTGELLF. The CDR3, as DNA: TGTGCCAGCACCTCGGACAGGGGGCGAGGGAACACCGGGGAGCTGTTATTT. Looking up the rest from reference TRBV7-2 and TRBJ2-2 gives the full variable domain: GAGVSQSPSNKVTEKGKDVELRCDPISGHTALYWYRQSLGQGLEFLIYFQGNSAPDKSGLPSDRFSAERTGGSVSTLTIQRTQQEDSAVYLCASTSDRGRGNTGELLFGEGSRLTVL.

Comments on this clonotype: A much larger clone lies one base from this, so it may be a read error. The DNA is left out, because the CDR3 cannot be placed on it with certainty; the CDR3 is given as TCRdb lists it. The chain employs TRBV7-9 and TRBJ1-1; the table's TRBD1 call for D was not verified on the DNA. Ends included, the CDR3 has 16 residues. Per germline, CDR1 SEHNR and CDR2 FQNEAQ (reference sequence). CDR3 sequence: CASSPPVAGGNTEVFF.